The T cell receptor (beta chain) under discussion was sequenced for a study of regulatory T cells in long-lasting Graves disease. This clonotype was counted many times. Its antigen remains unknown. Researchers made TCR beta libraries by using iRepertoire HTBI primers and running Arm-PCR on CDR3 regions. Each CDR3 protein gets one entry after TCRdb re-called the multiplex PCR reads with MiXCR. The sample yields around 450,000 distinct CDR3 sequences, 15% seen once. Described time point: newly diagnosed GD, antithyroid drugs for less than 3 months. Isolated PBMC RNA provided the starting material for the TCR library. With 4 bases clipped from V and 3 bases from J, the junction kept 6 bases outside the gene matches. Germline assignment: CDR1 SGHRS and CDR2 YFSETQ. The CDR3 runs 15 residues. Study-level results: Small sample size may have lowered accuracy.

This sample also belongs to another study, concerning T cells in Graves' hyperthyroidism and ophthalmopathy. As that report states: Uncontrolled infection, other autoimmune disease, pregnancy and lactation each barred patients from inclusion. Most thyroid-expanded clonotypes above 0.001 were also found in blood. Ophthalmopathy prediction by the model preceded onset by a median approximately 5.9 months.

The TCR was taken from a woman aged 35 to 49 with Graves disease. The source material was peripheral blood mononuclear cells (PBMCs), sampled at new diagnosis, from a patient treated with antithyroid drugs. This chain connects TRBV5-1 to TRBJ2-1; 8 bases match TRBD2. The CDR3 here is CASSPVSGGYNEQFF. DNA of the CDR3: TGCGCCAGCAGCCCGGTAAGCGGGGGCTACAATGAGCAGTTCTTC.